This T cell receptor beta chain appears in the sequencing data of a study of blood T cell repertoires in COVID-19. Study summary: Acute and convalescent COVID-19 samples came from the United States, Italy and Spain. The analysed material was cDNA or gDNA that came from T cells, B-cell-depleted T cells, or PBMCs.

Only in-frame clones appear in the TCRdb table, and some are missing; sequencing was by immunoSEQ multiplex PCR. The data show tens of thousands of clones, with roughly 91% seen just once and less than 2% held by the top ten. V shed 7 bases and J shed 1 base, with 13 bases lying between them. CDR1 and CDR2 from the germline V gene are WNHNN and SYGVQD (reference sequence). The CDR3 runs to 14 residues. This chain uses TRBV10-1 with TRBJ1-1; TRBD1 might be the D (6 bases). This TCR was recovered from a human donor in a cohort sampled during active COVID-19. Sequenced sample: peripheral blood. The CDR3 sequence: CASKDSGENTEAFF. CDR3 nucleotides: TGCGCCAGCAAAGACTCAGGGGAGAACACTGAAGCTTTCTTT.